This TCR beta chain was found in a study of vaccination and CD4 T cells after COVID-19. Study outcomes and limitations: Median counts of SARS-CoV-2-reactive clonotypes increased from 21 to 38; this difference was not significant.

The V gene end was trimmed by 1 base and the J gene end by 1 base; junction bases not matched to a gene: 7. This CDR3 contains 16 residues. CDR1 is SGHAT and CDR2 is FQDESV in the germline V gene (reference sequence). This clonotype occurred a few times. Its antigen is as yet unknown. Cultured CD4+ T-cell DNA underwent Oncomine TCR Beta short-read sequencing. TCRdb redid the calling of the PCR reads with MiXCR, one entry per CDR3 protein. Of about 15,000 distinct CDR3 sequences in the sample, roughly 28% are singletons; the top ten hold less than 25%. Treatment in this sample: 10-day PBMC culture with coronavirus spike peptide pools or control peptides (ViraFEST assay). ViraFEST enlarged antigen-specific T cell populations with peptide pools and afterwards sequenced TCRs. Culture of fewer than 2.5 million PBMCs per well took place with around 10 IU/ml IL-2 and roughly 10 ug/ml peptide pools.

Material: cultured CD4+ T cells from blood. The rearrangement links TRBV11-1 to TRBJ2-7; 7 bases fit TRBD1. This TCR came from a human donor with COVID-19. The CDR3 DNA is TGTGCCAGCAGCTTAGTAGGGGGACAGCTATCCTACGAGCAGTACTTC. As protein: CASSLVGGQLSYEQYF.